These 10 T cell receptor beta chains originate from one sample sequenced in a study of shared clonotypes between healthy human individuals. Naive CD8 cells lacked CD45RO, underwent positive selection for CCR7 and left out terminally differentiated effector memory CD45RA+ cells. Clones were sequenced by immunoSEQ multiplex PCR, and TCRdb holds only the in-frame ones, with some missing. The sample yields roughly 2,000,000 clones, roughly 95% seen once. Sequenced: naive CD8+ T cells from PBMCs. These receptors all come from a man aged 18 to 35 in good health. Some clones in this sample may be carry-over from other donors' samples.

J is TRBJ2-7 and V is TRBV10-3; 7 nucleotides line up with TRBD2. The CDR3 runs to 13 residues. V lost 11 bases to trimming and J lost 1 base; unmatched junction nucleotides: 8. From germline, CDR1 is ENHRY and CDR2 SYGVKD. The CDR3 sequence: CAGSEGGSYEQYF. The DNA for the CDR3 is TGTGCCGGGTCAGAGGGAGGGTCCTACGAGCAGTACTTC.

This clone has just one count. The rearrangement joins TRBV11-3 to TRBJ2-7; D uncertain. The CDR3 covers 13 residues. The V end was cut by 2 bases, the J end by 6 bases, with 11 bases between. CDR1 is SGHNT and CDR2 is YENEEA in the germline V gene. CDR3 nucleotides: TGTGCCAGCAGCTTAACCTGGCCCTCCGAGCAGTACTTC. It codes for CASSLTWPSEQYF. The entire variable domain, with the rest obtained from reference TRBV11-3 and TRBJ2-7, is as follows: EAGVVQSPRYKIIEKKQPVAFWCNPISGHNTLYWYLQNLGQGPELLIRYENEEAVDDSQLPKDRFSAERLKGVDSTLKIQPAELGDSAVYLCASSLTWPSEQYFGPGTRLTVT.

Only one count was recorded for this clone. The rearrangement joins TRBV7-9 to TRBJ2-7, with D possibly being TRBD1 (6 bases). This CDR3 has 17 amino acids. Germline CDR1 and CDR2: SEHNR and FQNEAQ (reference sequence). V was trimmed by 5 bases and J by 4 bases, leaving 24 bases between them. In DNA, the CDR3 is TGTGCCAGCAGCCCCAGCACGGATTTAGGGGGAAGGTACGAGCAGTACTTC. Translating gives CASSPSTDLGGRYEQYF.

The V call is TRBV10-2, the J call TRBJ2-1; 10 bases line up with TRBD2. The CDR3 is 19 residues long. Trimming removed 2 bases from V and 1 base from J; junction bases left unmatched: 11. CDR1 is WSHSY and CDR2 is SAAADI in the germline V gene. CDR3 amino acids: CASSEGASGRRWSYNEQFF. CDR3 DNA: TGCGCCAGCAGTGAGGGGGCTAGCGGGAGAAGGTGGTCCTACAATGAGCAGTTCTTC.

The genes are TRBV5-1 and TRBJ2-7, with 9 bases matching TRBD2. Germline CDR1 reads SGHRS; CDR2 reads YFSETQ. The CDR3 contains 15 residues. The V and J ends lost 4 bases and 1 base, in that order; junction bases with no gene match: 6. In DNA form, the CDR3 reads TGCGCCAGCAGCGGAACTAGCGGGTGGTCCTACGAGCAGTACTTC. This sequence encodes CASSGTSGWSYEQYF.

A single count supports this clone. The rearrangement links TRBV4-1 to TRBJ2-2; possibly TRBD1 for D (5 bases). The V gene lost 7 bases and the J gene lost 8 bases, with 17 bases spanning the gap. The germline V gene has CDR1 MGHRA and CDR2 YSYEKL. The CDR3 covers 14 residues. The CDR3 bases are TGCGCCAGCACTGCGATAGGGGTTTCTGGGGAGCTGTTTTTT. Protein product: CASTAIGVSGELFF.

The chain joins TRBV15 to TRBJ2-7; 7 bases are a match to TRBD1. The germline V gene encodes CDR1 LNHNV and CDR2 YYDKDF (reference sequence). V shed 1 base and J 3 bases; nucleotides not matched to a gene: 6. The CDR3 has 15 amino acids. CDR3 sequence: CATSRGTGHGYEQYF. CDR3 sequence (DNA): TGTGCCACCAGCAGAGGGACAGGCCATGGCTACGAGCAGTACTTC.

This clone was counted between two and nine times. Additional DNA sequences in this sample encode the identical CDR3. The CDR3 is CASSLGANEKLFF. The CDR3 bases are TGCGCCAGCAGCTTAGGGGCTAATGAAAAACTGTTTTTT. This chain joins TRBV5-1 and TRBJ1-4; perhaps TRBD1 as D (5 bases). Germline values: CDR1 SGHRS, CDR2 YFSETQ. Deletions cut 2 bases from V and 3 bases from J, with 5 bases between. The CDR3 extends over 13 amino acids.

The genes are TRBV28 and TRBJ1-3; the D is unclear. Germline V gives CDR1 MDHEN, CDR2 SYDVKM. The V end was cut by 3 bases, the J end by 0 bases, with 15 bases between. The CDR3 has 17 amino acids. For the CDR3, the DNA is TGTGCCAGCAGTTTTCCACGGAGGGAAAGCTCTGGAAACACCATATATTTT. Protein product: CASSFPRRESSGNTIYF.

V and J are TRBV7-8 and TRBJ1-5; 10 positions match TRBD1. Germline loops: CDR1 SGHVS, CDR2 FQNEAQ. This CDR3 contains 16 residues. V lost 3 bases to trimming and J lost 7 bases; unmatched junction nucleotides: 9. The CDR3 here is CASSLAVRTGGQPQHF. CDR3 bases: TGTGCCAGCAGCTTGGCTGTAAGGACAGGGGGGCAGCCCCAGCATTTT. The whole variable domain, filled in from reference TRBV7-8 and TRBJ1-5, reads GAGVSQSPRYKVAKRGQDVALRCDPISGHVSLFWYQQALGQGPEFLTYFQNEAQLDKSGLPSDRFFAERPEGSVSTLKIQRTQQEDSAVYLCASSLAVRTGGQPQHFGDGTRLSIL.